The 21 T cell receptor beta chains listed next were all sequenced from one sample in a study of blood T cell repertoires in COVID-19. The repertoire was sequenced with immunoSEQ multiplex PCR; TCRdb's copy has only in-frame clones and lacks some. The table records about 370,000 clones, 80% to 95% of them present only once. Sequencing used PBMCs or T cells enriched from blood (not recorded which). These TCRs come from a woman in her forties who had been exposed to COVID-19.

This chain connects TRBV10-1 to TRBJ1-5; TRBD1 matches at 8 bases. V was pared by 9 bases and J by 5 bases, with 21 bases of the junction left unmatched. Germline V CDR1 and CDR2: WNHNN, SYGVQD (reference sequence). The CDR3 contains 18 residues. This CDR3 reads CARGLLTGDFLSDQPQHF. The CDR3, as DNA: TGCGCCAGGGGATTATTGACAGGGGACTTTCTATCTGATCAGCCCCAGCATTTT.

The J gene is TRBJ1-5, the V gene TRBV4-3; TRBD1 might be the D (5 bases). The CDR3 totals 14 residues. Germline CDR1 reads LGHNA; CDR2 reads YSLEER. V was pared by 1 base and J by 1 base, with 5 bases between. For the CDR3, the DNA is TGCGCCAGCAGCCAAGCAGGGAGCAATCAGCCCCAGCATTTT. It yields the protein CASSQAGSNQPQHF.

The rearrangement links TRBV15 to TRBJ2-1; D is undetermined. The CDR3 has 13 amino acids. V lost 1 base, J lost 8 bases, and 9 bases lay in between. Germline CDR1 reads LNHNV; CDR2 reads YYDKDF (reference sequence). For the CDR3, the DNA is TGTGCCACCAGCAGAGGCAGGCAGGATGAGCAGTTCTTC. Its translation is CATSRGRQDEQFF.

This chain joins TRBV9 and TRBJ1-4; TRBD1 matches at 8 bases. CDR3 length equals 15 residues. Germline loops: CDR1 SGDLS, CDR2 YYNGEE. J was trimmed by 5 bases and V by 2 bases; bases with no gene match: 5. Here the CDR3 reads CASSVRTGTNEKLFF. The CDR3 coding sequence is TGTGCCAGCAGCGTCCGGACAGGGACAAATGAAAAACTGTTTTTT. Combining the CDR3 with reference TRBV9 and TRBJ1-4 gives the whole variable domain DSGVTQTPKHLITATGQRVTLRCSPRSGDLSVYWYQQSLDQGLQFLIQYYNGEERAKGNILERFSAQQFPDLHSELNLSSLELGDSALYFCASSVRTGTNEKLFFGSGTQLSVL.

The rearrangement links TRBV24-1 to TRBJ2-3; possible D gene TRBD2, 6 bases. Deletions cut 0 bases from V and 1 base from J, with 7 bases between. Germline CDR1 reads KGHDR; CDR2 reads SFDVKD. The CDR3 covers 15 residues. CDR3 region: CATSDLPGGTDTQYF. The CDR3 nucleotides read TGTGCCACCAGTGATTTGCCGGGAGGCACAGATACGCAGTATTTT.

The rearrangement uses TRBV7-9 and TRBJ2-3, with D possibly being TRBD2 (5 bases). The CDR3 runs to 14 residues. Looked up from germline, CDR1 is SEHNR and CDR2 is FQNEAQ (reference sequence). V shed 5 bases and J shed 3 bases, with 12 bases lying between them. The CDR3 sequence: CASSTRWETDTQYF. CDR3 bases: TGTGCCAGCAGCACTCGGTGGGAGACAGATACGCAGTATTTT. Together with reference TRBV7-9 and TRBJ2-3, the CDR3 gives the full variable domain: DTGVSQNPRHKITKRGQNVTFRCDPISEHNRLYWYRQTLGQGPEFLTYFQNEAQLEKSRLLSDRFSAERPKGSFSTLEIQRTEQGDSAMYLCASSTRWETDTQYFGPGTRLTVL.

V is TRBV7-6 and J is TRBJ2-1, with TRBD2 identical over 8 bases. V lost 2 bases, J lost 5 bases, and 8 bases stayed unmatched. Germline V gene data show CDR1 as SGHVS and CDR2 as FNYEAQ. The CDR3 runs 16 residues. CDR3 sequence: CASSLQRGGYNNEQFF. The CDR3 DNA follows: TGTGCCAGCAGCTTACAGCGCGGGGGGTACAACAATGAGCAGTTCTTC. Looking up the rest from reference TRBV7-6 and TRBJ2-1 gives the full variable domain: GAGVSQSPRYKVTKRGQDVALRCDPISGHVSLYWYRQALGQGPEFLTYFNYEAQQDKSGLPNDRFSAERPEGSISTLTIQRTEQRDSAMYRCASSLQRGGYNNEQFFGPGTRLTVL.

This clone was recorded only once. The chain carries TRBV18 and TRBJ2-7, with D possibly TRBD1 on 5 matching bases. The CDR3 runs 13 residues. Deletions cut 6 bases from V and 1 base from J, with 10 bases between. Per the germline V gene, CDR1 is KGHSH and CDR2 is LQKENI. CDR3 residues: CASSFPGSYEQYF. The CDR3 DNA follows: TGTGCCAGCTCGTTTCCAGGGTCCTACGAGCAGTACTTC. The whole variable domain, remainder taken from reference TRBV18 and TRBJ2-7, is NAGVMQNPRHLVRRRGQEARLRCSPMKGHSHVYWYRQLPEEGLKFMVYLQKENIIDESGMPKERFSAEFPKEGPSILRIQQVVRGDSAAYFCASSFPGSYEQYFGPGTRLTVT.

The chain combines TRBV12-2 with TRBJ1-5; TRBD1, the table's D call, was not compared with the DNA. TRBV12-2 is listed as a pseudogene. This CDR3 is 19 amino acids long. CDR3 amino acids: CASRLPNRDRDCRNQPQHF. DNA for the CDR3: TGTGCAAGTCGCTTACCGAACCGGGACAGGGACTGTAGAAATCAGCCCCAGCATTTT.

The chain joins TRBV6-2 or TRBV6-3 to TRBJ1-5; no reliable D call. The germline V and J ends were trimmed by 2 bases and 2 bases, with 13 bases remaining between them. CDR1 is MNHEY and CDR2 is SVGEGT in the germline V gene. This CDR3 spans 16 amino acids. In nucleotides, the CDR3 is TGTGCCAGCAGTTACGCGACGGGGATGGGCAATCAGCCCCAGCATTTT. The encoded protein is CASSYATGMGNQPQHF.

With regard to this clone: The CDR3 ends on some other residue instead of the conserved phenylalanine or tryptophan, so this is likely a read error. It is unclear where the CDR3 begins or ends on the DNA, so no DNA is shown, and the CDR3 is as TCRdb lists it. The rearrangement links TRBV24-1 to TRBJ1-6. The CDR3 spans 9 residues, counting both ends. Germline V gene lookup returns CDR1 KGHDR and CDR2 SFDVKD. The CDR3 reads CAIQEDGGR.

There are a few counts of this clone. This sequence joins TRBV18 and TRBJ2-1, with D maybe TRBD1 (5 bases). Germline CDR1 and CDR2: KGHSH and LQKENI. Trimming removed 5 bases at V and 15 bases at J, with 17 bases between. The CDR3 loop spans 12 amino acids. This CDR3 is CASSANPGFAFF. CDR3 bases: TGTGCCAGCTCAGCAAATCCAGGGTTTGCGTTCTTC.

The gene calls are TRBV2 and TRBJ1-3; no reliable D call. Trimming took 6 bases from V and 2 from J, leaving 8 bases between them. This CDR3 is 13 amino acids long. Germline loops: CDR1 SNHLY, CDR2 FYNNEI. The CDR3 loop reads CASSADTGNTIYF. CDR3 coding DNA: TGTGCCAGCAGCGCCGACACTGGAAACACCATATATTTT. Complete variable domain (other parts from reference TRBV2 and TRBJ1-3): EPEVTQTPSHQVTQMGQEVILRCVPISNHLYFYWYRQILGQKVEFLVSFYNNEISEKSEIFDDQFSVERPDGSNFTLKIRSTKLEDSAMYFCASSADTGNTIYFGEGSWLTVV.

The gene calls are TRBV3-1 (or the pseudogene TRBV3-2) and TRBJ1-2; 8 bases are shared with TRBD1. CDR1 is LGHDT, CDR2 YNNKEL, per germline (reference sequence). J was trimmed by 5 bases and V by 0 bases; bases with no gene match: 5. The CDR3 has 15 residues. Here the CDR3 reads CASSQDDRGAYGYTF. For the CDR3, the DNA is TGTGCCAGCAGCCAAGATGACAGGGGAGCTTATGGCTACACCTTC.

Note on this clone: At one end the junction does not follow the germline gene, possibly because of a read error. The chain couples TRBV27 to TRBJ1-1, with TRBD1 matching over 10 bases. The CDR3 has 16 residues. The germline CDR1 and CDR2 sequences are MNHEY and SMNVEV (reference sequence). CDR3 sequence: CASSPQDRGRKTGAFF. The CDR3 region has the DNA TGTGCCAGCAGTCCCCAAGACAGGGGGCGCAAAACTGGAGCTTTCTTT.

This clone appeared many times. The chain couples TRBV5-4 to TRBJ1-4; 11 nucleotides agree with TRBD1. Trimming took 0 bases from V and 7 from J; bases not matched to a gene: 2. The CDR3 totals 15 residues. The germline CDR1 and CDR2 sequences are SGHNT and YYREEE (reference sequence). The DNA for the CDR3 is TGTGCCAGCAGCTTGGCCGGGACAGGGGGTGAAAAACTGTTTTTT. The encoded protein is CASSLAGTGGEKLFF.

The chain carries TRBV24-1 and TRBJ1-2; D remains unclear. V dropped 2 bases and J dropped 8 bases, with 11 bases sitting between them. The length of the CDR3 is 13 residues. The germline CDR1 and CDR2 sequences are KGHDR and SFDVKD. The CDR3 here is CATSDSLRRGYTF. The DNA of the CDR3 is TGTGCCACCAGTGATTCTCTTAGGCGGGGCTACACCTTC.

The chain recombines TRBV18 with TRBJ2-1; 7 bases fit TRBD2. CDR3 size: 15 residues. Germline trimming cut 6 bases from V and 6 bases from J; bases unmatched to any gene: 11. Germline CDR1 and CDR2: KGHSH and LQKENI. The CDR3 sequence is CASSLKRDNPNEQFF. The CDR3 DNA reads as TGTGCCAGCTCGCTGAAGCGGGATAACCCCAATGAGCAGTTCTTC.

The chain carries TRBV7-8 and TRBJ1-1, with D maybe TRBD1 (5 bases). Germline V gives CDR1 SGHVS, CDR2 FQNEAQ. Trimming left V 5 bases short and J 1 base short, with 8 bases between. The CDR3 has 13 residues. CDR3: CASSADTNTEAFF. The DNA of the CDR3 is TGTGCCAGCAGCGCGGACACGAACACTGAAGCTTTCTTT.

V is TRBV20-1 and J is TRBJ2-3, with 9 bases lining up with TRBD2. The V segment lost 5 bases and the J segment 8 bases; nucleotides outside the gene matches: 8. This CDR3 contains 13 residues. The germline V gene has CDR1 DFQATT and CDR2 SNEGSKA (reference sequence). CDR3 residues: CSAGGLASGTQYF. The CDR3 DNA follows: TGCAGTGCTGGTGGACTAGCGAGCGGTACGCAGTATTTT.

The chain couples TRBV23-1 to TRBJ1-1, with 10 bases matching TRBD1. TRBV23-1 is reported as an ORF; its role is uncertain. This CDR3 region has 17 residues. V lost 6 bases, J lost 0 bases, and 10 bases stayed unmatched. The CDR3 sequence is CASRRTGTGAMNTEAFF. CDR3 nucleotides: TGCGCCAGCAGACGAACCGGGACAGGGGCCATGAACACTGAAGCTTTCTTT.